This TCR beta chain was found in a study of neurological immune-mediated disorders. This clonotype was picked up many times. By 5'RACE with 10-nucleotide random UMIs, the cDNA was made. TCRdb reprocessed the 5' RACE reads with MiXCR, giving one entry per CDR3 protein. The table shows approximately 45,000 distinct CDR3 sequences, with approximately 13% occurring only once. Time point specified: longitudinal time-point 3. Germline lookup yields CDR1 SGHRS and CDR2 YFSETQ. The CDR3 is made up of 16 amino acids. V was trimmed by 0 bases and J by 0 bases, leaving 7 bases between them. The V call is TRBV5-1, the J call TRBJ2-6, with a tentative D call TRBD2 (5 bases). Sequenced input: PBMCs. The sequence derives from a man aged 25-40 years in good health. This CDR3 reads CASSLERHSGANVLTF. DNA of the CDR3: TGCGCCAGCAGCTTGGAGCGGCACTCTGGGGCCAACGTCCTGACTTTC.